A single sample gave rise to the 2 T cell receptor beta chains below, sequenced in a study of OX40 agonist ivuxolimab in advanced cancers. Data came from immunoSEQ multiplex PCR; TCRdb stores just in-frame clones and leaves some out. The table has roughly 64,000 clones, about 83% seen once. The sample was CD4+ or CD8+ T cells sorted from blood, taken in a trial of the OX40 agonist ivuxolimab. The receptors were gathered from an adult with an advanced solid tumor such as melanoma, head and neck, liver or kidney cancer.

J is TRBJ2-5 and V is TRBV25-1; tentative D call: TRBD2 (5 bases). The J call may be mistaken, given a closer DNA end match to TRBJ2-7. The CDR3 has 15 amino acids. In germline, CDR1 is MGHDK, CDR2 SYGVNS. In DNA, the CDR3 is TGTGCCAGCAGTGAATCGGCAGGCCGGAGGTACGAGCAGTACTTC. Protein sequence: CASSESAGRRYEQYF.

The gene calls are TRBV11-3 and TRBJ2-7; 7 nucleotides align to TRBD1. CDR1 and CDR2 from the germline V gene are SGHNT and YENEEA. With V trimmed by 9 bases and J by 6 bases, 5 bases remained unmatched. This CDR3 contains 11 residues. CDR3 DNA sequence: TGTGCCAGTTACAGGGGCGCCGAGCAGTACTTC. This translates into CASYRGAEQYF.